This is a list of T cell receptor beta chains from one sample in a study of T cells after yellow fever vaccination. TCRdb re-called the 5' RACE reads through MiXCR, storing one row per CDR3 protein. In the table there are around 300,000 distinct CDR3 sequences, 10% to 15% of which are singletons. The source material was CD4+ T cells sorted from PBMCs, sampled 45 days after the yellow fever booster vaccination. These TCRs come from a man aged 25-40 years who received the YFV17D yellow fever vaccine. CDR3s include the opening cysteine and the closing phenylalanine or tryptophan. The order of the fields is J gene, clone size, V gene, D gene, CDR3 DNA, CDR3 protein. The D gene is left open where the match is weak. Clone size, where shown, is once, few, many, or a class for clones that have expanded.

TRBJ2-5,.,TRBV7-2,TRBD1,TGTGCCAGCAGCACCCAATCCCGGGACAGGGAGACCCAGTACTTC,CASSTQSRDRETQYF
TRBJ1-2,.,TRBV15,.,TGTGCCCCAAAATTCAGGGTTGGCTATGGCTACACCTTC,CAPKFRVGYGYTF
TRBJ2-7,few,TRBV7-9,.,TGTGCCAGCACCCAAGGAGGGACGGACCTCTACGAGCAGTACTTC,CASTQGGTDLYEQYF
TRBJ2-7,few,TRBV5-1,.,TGCGCCAGCAGCTTGTCGGGGAGCGCTATCTACGAGCAGTACTTC,CASSLSGSAIYEQYF
TRBJ1-1,few,TRBV29-1,.,TGCAGCGTTGTGGGACTCGGCACTGAAGCTTTCTTT,CSVVGLGTEAFF
TRBJ2-7,.,TRBV6-2/TRBV6-3,.,TGTGCCAGCACCTCCCTTAACTACGAGCAGTACTTC,CASTSLNYEQYF
TRBJ2-2,few,TRBV20-1,.,TGCAGTGCTTATCGGGAGAACACCGGGGAGCTGTTTTTT,CSAYRENTGELFF
TRBJ2-3,.,TRBV28,TRBD1,TGTGCCAGCAGTTCCGGGACAGTATCGTTAGATACGCAGTATTTT,CASSSGTVSLDTQYF
TRBJ2-2,.,TRBV5-1,.,TGCGCCAGCAGCATAACCGGGACTCTGAACACCGGGGAGCTGTTTTTT,CASSITGTLNTGELFF
TRBJ1-3,.,TRBV29-1,.,TGCAGCGCAGGACAGTCCACCCGGAACACCATATATTTT,CSAGQSTRNTIYF
TRBJ2-5,.,TRBV27,.,TGTGCCAGCAGTTTAAGTTGGGGAGACTTGGAGACCCAGTACTTC,CASSLSWGDLETQYF
TRBJ2-3,few,TRBV7-9,.,TGTGCCTTGTCAGTTCGGGGAGATACGCAGTATTTT,CALSVRGDTQYF
TRBJ2-1,few,TRBV18,TRBD2,TGTGCCAGCTCACCGTCCAGCGGGGGTGAGCAGTTCTTC,CASSPSSGGEQFF
TRBJ2-5,few,TRBV19,.,TGTGCCAGTAGTTTCCTCTTGGGGAAGGAAGAGACCCAGTACTTC,CASSFLLGKEETQYF
TRBJ2-1,few,TRBV14,.,TGTGCCAGCAGCCAAGCTCCTCCCTTCTCAATCTTC,CASSQAPPFSIF
TRBJ2-2,few,TRBV5-4,TRBD2,TGTGCCAGCAGCAATAGCGGGACGGGCAACACCGGGGAGCTGTTTTTT,CASSNSGTGNTGELFF
TRBJ2-1,many,TRBV20-1,.,TGCAGCCACAAAAGGGGAGGCCCCTACAATGAGCAGTTCTTC,CSHKRGGPYNEQFF
TRBJ2-7,.,TRBV18,.,TGTGCCAGCTCCCCGATTGGACCGGCCGAGCAGTACTTC,CASSPIGPAEQYF